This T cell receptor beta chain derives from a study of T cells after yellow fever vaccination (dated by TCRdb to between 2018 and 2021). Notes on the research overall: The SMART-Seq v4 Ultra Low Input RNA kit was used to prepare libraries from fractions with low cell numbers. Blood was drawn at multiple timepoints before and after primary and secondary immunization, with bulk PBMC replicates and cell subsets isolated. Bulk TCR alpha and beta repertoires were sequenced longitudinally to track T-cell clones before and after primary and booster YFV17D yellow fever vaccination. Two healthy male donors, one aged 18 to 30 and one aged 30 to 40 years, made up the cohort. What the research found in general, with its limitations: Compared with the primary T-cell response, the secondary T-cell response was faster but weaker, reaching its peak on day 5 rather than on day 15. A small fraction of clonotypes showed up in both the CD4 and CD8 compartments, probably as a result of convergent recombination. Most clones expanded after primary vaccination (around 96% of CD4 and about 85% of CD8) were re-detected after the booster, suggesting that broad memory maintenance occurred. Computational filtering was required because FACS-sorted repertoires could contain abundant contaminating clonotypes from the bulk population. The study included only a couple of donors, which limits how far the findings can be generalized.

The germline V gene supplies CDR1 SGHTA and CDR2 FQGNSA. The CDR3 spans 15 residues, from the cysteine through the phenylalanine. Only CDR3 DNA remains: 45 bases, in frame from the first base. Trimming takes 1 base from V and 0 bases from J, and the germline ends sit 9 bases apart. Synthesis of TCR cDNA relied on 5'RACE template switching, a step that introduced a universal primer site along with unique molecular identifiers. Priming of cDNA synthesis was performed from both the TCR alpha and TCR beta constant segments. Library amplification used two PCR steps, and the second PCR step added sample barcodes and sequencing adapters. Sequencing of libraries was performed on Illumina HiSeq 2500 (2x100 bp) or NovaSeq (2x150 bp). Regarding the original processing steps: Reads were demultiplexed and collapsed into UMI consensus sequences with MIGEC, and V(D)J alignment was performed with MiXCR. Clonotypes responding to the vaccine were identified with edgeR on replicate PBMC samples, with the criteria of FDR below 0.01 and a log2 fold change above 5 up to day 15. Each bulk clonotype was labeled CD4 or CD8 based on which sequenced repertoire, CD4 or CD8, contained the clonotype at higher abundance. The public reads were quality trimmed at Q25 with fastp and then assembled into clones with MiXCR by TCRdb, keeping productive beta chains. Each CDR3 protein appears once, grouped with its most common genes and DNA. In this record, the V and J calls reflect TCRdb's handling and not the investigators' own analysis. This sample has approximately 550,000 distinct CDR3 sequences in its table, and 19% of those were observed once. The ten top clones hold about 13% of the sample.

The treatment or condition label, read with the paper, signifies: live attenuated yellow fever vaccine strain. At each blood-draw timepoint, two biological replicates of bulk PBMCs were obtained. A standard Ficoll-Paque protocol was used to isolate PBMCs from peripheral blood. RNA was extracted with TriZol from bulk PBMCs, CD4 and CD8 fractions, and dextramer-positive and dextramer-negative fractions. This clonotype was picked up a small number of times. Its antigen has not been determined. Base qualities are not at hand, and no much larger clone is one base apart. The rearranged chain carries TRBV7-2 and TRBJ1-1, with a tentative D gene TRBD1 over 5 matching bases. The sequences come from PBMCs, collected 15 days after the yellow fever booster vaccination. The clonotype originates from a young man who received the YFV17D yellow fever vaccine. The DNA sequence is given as TGTGCCAGCAGCTTAGATGGGACGGTGAACACTGAAGCTTTCTTT. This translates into CASSLDGTVNTEAFF.